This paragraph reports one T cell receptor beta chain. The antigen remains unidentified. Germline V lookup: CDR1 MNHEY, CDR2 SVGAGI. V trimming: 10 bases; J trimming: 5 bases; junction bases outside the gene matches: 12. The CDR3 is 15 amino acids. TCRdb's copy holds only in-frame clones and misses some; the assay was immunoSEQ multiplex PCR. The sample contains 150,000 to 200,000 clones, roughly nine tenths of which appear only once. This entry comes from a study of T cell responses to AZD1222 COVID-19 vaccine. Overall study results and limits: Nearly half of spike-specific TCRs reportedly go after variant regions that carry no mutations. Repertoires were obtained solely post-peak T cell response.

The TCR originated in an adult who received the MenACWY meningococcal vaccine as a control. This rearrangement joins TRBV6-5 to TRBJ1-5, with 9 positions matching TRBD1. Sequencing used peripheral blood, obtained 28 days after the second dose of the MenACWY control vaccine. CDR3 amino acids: CATVNRGRTDQPQHF. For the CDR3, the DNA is TGTGCCACCGTAAACAGGGGGCGGACGGATCAGCCCCAGCATTTT.